One sample yielded the 21 T cell receptor beta chains listed below, sequenced in a study of response to subunit inactivated influenza vaccine. TCRdb fed the RT-PCR reads into MiXCR, producing one record per CDR3 protein. The data hold roughly 500,000 distinct CDR3 sequences, with under 30% observed a single time. These sequences were also reported in another study, on T cells expressing NK-cell markers. That source reports: Production of TCR beta cDNA relied on 5'RACE template switching with UMIs.

Sequenced material: CD4+ T cells sorted from PBMCs, taken roughly 13 days after vaccination. All receptors come from a man in his forties or fifties who received an inactivated influenza vaccine.

V gene TRBV6-2 or TRBV6-3 combines with J gene TRBJ2-6; D is uncertain. Looked up from germline, CDR1 is MNHEY and CDR2 is SVGEGT. Trimming took off 10 bases at V and 0 bases at J, with 7 bases between the two ends. CDR3 size: 13 residues. CDR3 sequence (DNA): TGTGCCACCCAAGACTCTGGGGCCAACGTCCTGACTTTC. This gives the protein CATQDSGANVLTF.

The V call is TRBV9, the J call TRBJ2-1; TRBD2 matches 14 bases. The CDR3 contains 15 residues. Germline V gene sequence: CDR1 SGDLS, CDR2 YYNGEE. The ends lost 3 bases at V and 8 bases at J; junction bases unmatched: 4. The CDR3 loop reads CASSETSGRAHEQFF. The DNA of the CDR3 is TGTGCCAGCAGCGAGACTAGCGGGAGGGCCCATGAGCAGTTCTTC.

V gene TRBV29-1 combines with J gene TRBJ2-3; D might be TRBD1 (5 bases). Germline CDR1 is SQVTM and CDR2 is ANQGSEA. Deletions cut 7 bases from V and 0 bases from J, with 11 bases between. This CDR3 spans 13 amino acids. Here the CDR3 reads CSALRTSTDTQYF. In DNA form, the CDR3 reads TGCAGCGCCCTACGGACAAGCACAGATACGCAGTATTTT.

The V gene is TRBV20-1, the J gene TRBJ2-1, with 9 bases identical to TRBD2. The CDR3 spans 14 residues. Germline CDR1 and CDR2: DFQATT and SNEGSKA (reference sequence). J gave up 7 bases and V 2 bases, and 6 bases lay outside the gene matches. CDR3 sequence reads: CSARLAGTSNEQFF. In nucleotides, the CDR3 is TGCAGTGCTAGACTAGCGGGAACTTCGAATGAGCAGTTCTTC.

This clonotype has ten or more counts. This chain uses TRBV7-9 with TRBJ1-4; TRBD1 is a possible D gene (5 bases). V lost 2 bases to trimming and J lost 8 bases, with 15 bases between them. The germline CDR1 and CDR2 sequences are SEHNR and FQNEAQ (reference sequence). The CDR3 runs 15 residues. The CDR3 is CASSLKGTNGEKLFF. The CDR3 DNA sequence: TGTGCCAGCAGCTTAAAGGGGACGAATGGGGAAAAACTGTTTTTT.

The V and J genes are TRBV4-2 and TRBJ2-3; no definite D call. V lost 0 bases to trimming and J lost 3 bases, with 10 bases between them. Germline-derived CDR1 and CDR2 are LGHNA and YNFKEQ. CDR3 length: 15 residues. CDR3 amino acids: CASSQDTTRTDTQYF. The CDR3 DNA follows: TGTGCCAGCAGCCAAGATACCACCCGTACAGATACGCAGTATTTT.

This clonotype was found many times. The V gene is TRBV24-1, the J gene TRBJ2-1; 11 nucleotides line up with TRBD2. With 4 bases clipped from V and 6 bases from J, the junction kept 7 bases outside the gene matches. Germline V gene lookup returns CDR1 KGHDR and CDR2 SFDVKD. There are 16 residues in the CDR3. The CDR3 spells CATSDSLAGGRNEQFF. CDR3 bases: TGTGCCACCAGTGACTCCCTAGCGGGGGGCCGCAATGAGCAGTTCTTC.

Comment on this clonotype: The junction departs from germline at one end; a sequencing error may be responsible. The rearrangement uses TRBV10-3 and TRBJ2-1, with a possible D match to TRBD2 (5 bases). CDR3 length: 13 amino acids. Germline V gene lookup returns CDR1 ENHRY and CDR2 SYGVKD. In DNA form, the CDR3 reads TGTGCCAACAGTGAGCCCGCGGGCGATGAGCAGTTCTTC. Amino acid sequence: CANSEPAGDEQFF.

The chain employs TRBV9 and TRBJ2-1; 12 bases are a match to TRBD2. Looked up from germline, CDR1 is SGDLS and CDR2 is YYNGEE. CDR3 length: 17 amino acids. Losses at the gene ends were 0 bases for V and 9 bases for J; bases not matched to a gene: 10. CDR3 coding DNA: TGTGCCAGCAGCGTAGCTTTTGAACTAGCGGGAGGAGGTGAGCAGTTCTTC. Amino acid sequence: CASSVAFELAGGGEQFF.

This clonotype was counted between two and nine times. This rearrangement joins TRBV20-1 to TRBJ2-1; D unresolved. This CDR3 is built from 14 residues. The V end lost 5 bases, the J end lost 2 bases, and 13 bases lay between the germline ends. Per germline, CDR1 DFQATT and CDR2 SNEGSKA (reference sequence). The CDR3 DNA follows: TGCAGTGCTCACCGGGCCTATCCCTACAATGAGCAGTTCTTC. This gives the protein CSAHRAYPYNEQFF.

This clonotype was found a few times. The genes are TRBV4-2 and TRBJ2-2; the D is unclear. Germline assignment: CDR1 LGHNA and CDR2 YNFKEQ. V lost 1 base, J lost 4 bases, and 10 bases lay in between. This CDR3 contains 15 residues. The CDR3 spells CASSQGSGATGELFF. The CDR3, as DNA: TGTGCCAGCAGCCAAGGGTCTGGAGCCACCGGGGAGCTGTTTTTT.

Concerning this clonotype itself: Because the CDR3 is missing its conserved closing phenylalanine or tryptophan, this is likely a read error. The chain employs TRBV10-3 and TRBJ2-1, with D possibly matching TRBD2 (6 bases). Germline V CDR1 and CDR2: ENHRY, SYGVKD. The CDR3 length is 15 residues. V was shortened by 5 bases and J by 6 bases, with 17 bases between the two germline ends. CDR3 nucleotide sequence: TGTGCCATCAGTAAGGGACTTGACCCACTCAATGAGCAGTTCCTC. As protein: CAISKGLDPLNEQFL.

This clonotype has just a few counts. The chain joins TRBV9 to TRBJ2-3; D possibly corresponds to TRBD2 (5 bases). This CDR3 is 18 amino acids long. The germline V gene encodes CDR1 SGDLS and CDR2 YYNGEE. Trimming stripped 0 bases from V and 0 bases from J, with 17 bases between. The CDR3 DNA reads as TGTGCCAGCAGCGTAGGTTTAGGGCTAGCATCTAGCACAGATACGCAGTATTTT. This encodes CASSVGLGLASSTDTQYF. The full variable domain, with the rest looked up from reference TRBV9 and TRBJ2-3, is DSGVTQTPKHLITATGQRVTLRCSPRSGDLSVYWYQQSLDQGLQFLIQYYNGEERAKGNILERFSAQQFPDLHSELNLSSLELGDSALYFCASSVGLGLASSTDTQYFGPGTRLTVL.

This clonotype has just a few counts. J is TRBJ1-1 and V is TRBV7-9; maybe TRBD1 (6 bases). CDR3 length: 15 residues. Germline CDR1 reads SEHNR; CDR2 reads FQNEAQ (reference sequence). V was shortened by 1 base and J by 4 bases, with 13 bases between the two germline ends. The CDR3 region has the DNA TGTGCCAGCAGCTTAGGAGGGGGACGGGGCACTGAAGCTTTCTTT. Its translation: CASSLGGGRGTEAFF.

This clonotype came up many times. V is TRBV20-1 and J is TRBJ1-1, with a tentative D call TRBD1 (5 bases). CDR1 and CDR2 (germline): DFQATT, SNEGSKA (reference sequence). Trimming removed 3 bases from V and 1 base from J, with 12 bases in between. The CDR3 consists of 14 residues. CDR3 amino acids: CSARAGHPNTEAFF. The DNA for the CDR3 is TGCAGTGCTAGGGCTGGACACCCGAACACTGAAGCTTTCTTT.

This clonotype was detected a few times. This chain connects TRBV5-1 to TRBJ1-1; D call uncertain. Germline CDR1 reads SGHRS; CDR2 reads YFSETQ. This CDR3 is built from 15 residues. The V gene lost 5 bases and the J gene lost 8 bases, with 22 bases spanning the gap. CDR3 protein: CASSPSEGWRIEAFF. CDR3 DNA sequence: TGCGCCAGCAGTCCCTCGGAAGGTTGGCGTATCGAAGCTTTCTTT.

This clonotype was found a few times. The chain carries TRBV18 and TRBJ2-7; D gene ambiguous. Germline-derived CDR1 and CDR2 are KGHSH and LQKENI. V was clipped by 2 bases and J by 7 bases, with 9 bases between them. This CDR3 contains 12 residues. The chain's CDR3 is CASSPNVWEQYF. The CDR3 nucleotides read TGTGCCAGCTCACCAAACGTCTGGGAGCAGTACTTC.

CDR3 nucleotides: TGTGCCTGGAGTATCTCAGATAATCAGCCCCAGCATTTT. Translating it yields CAWSISDNQPQHF. The chain couples TRBV30 to TRBJ1-5; no clear D. Trimming cost V 2 bases and J 4 bases, with 9 bases left between them. The germline V gene encodes CDR1 GTSNPN and CDR2 SVGIG (reference sequence). The CDR3 has 13 amino acids.

The CDR3 reads CASSQDRVKNEQFF. The CDR3 DNA reads as TGTGCCAGCAGCCAAGATCGGGTGAAGAATGAGCAGTTCTTC. V usage is TRBV4-2 and J usage is TRBJ2-1; D remains unclear. This CDR3 comprises 14 residues. Germline lookup yields CDR1 LGHNA and CDR2 YNFKEQ. V shed 0 bases and J shed 7 bases, with 10 bases lying between them.

This chain connects TRBV4-2 to TRBJ1-1, with D unclear. Germline CDR1 reads LGHNA; CDR2 reads YNFKEQ. The CDR3 totals 15 residues. The ends were cut back, 0 bases at V and 1 base at J, with 9 bases in the middle. CDR3 sequence reads: CASSQDRVSNTEAFF. As DNA, the CDR3 is TGTGCCAGCAGCCAAGATCGGGTCTCGAACACTGAAGCTTTCTTT.

This clonotype was seen many times. J is TRBJ2-6 and V is TRBV10-3; no clear D. With 10 bases removed from V and 0 bases from J, the gap between germline ends came to 4 bases. CDR3 length: 12 residues. CDR1 and CDR2 (germline): ENHRY, SYGVKD. CDR3 sequence reads: CASNSGANVLTF. CDR3 DNA sequence: TGTGCCAGTAACTCTGGGGCCAACGTCCTGACTTTC.